What follows are 19 T cell receptor beta chains derived from one specimen sequenced in a study of blood T cell repertoires in COVID-19. Method: immunoSEQ multiplex PCR; TCRdb's copy keeps in-frame clones and lacks some. The data contain roughly 98,000 clones, 70% to 90% of them singletons. The sample was peripheral blood. The source is a human donor in a cohort sampled during active COVID-19.

This chain uses TRBV5-5 with TRBJ1-2; no clear D. The V gene's germline CDR1 is SGHKS and CDR2 YYEKEE (reference sequence). The CDR3 has 16 residues. Between the trimmed V and J ends, which lost 2 bases and 0 bases, there was a span of 14 bases. The CDR3 nucleotides read TGTGCCAGCAGCTTTACGGGAACAAGAACTAACTATGGCTACACCTTC. Its protein product is CASSFTGTRTNYGYTF.

The chain is built from TRBV18 and TRBJ1-2, with D possibly being TRBD1 (5 bases). Trimming removed 2 bases at V and 4 bases at J, with 17 bases between. Germline lookup yields CDR1 KGHSH and CDR2 LQKENI. This CDR3 spans 16 amino acids. CDR3 protein: CASSPNPEGRGYGYTF. CDR3 sequence (DNA): TGTGCCAGCTCACCAAACCCAGAGGGGCGGGGCTATGGCTACACCTTC.

This clone appeared a single time. The V and J genes are TRBV7-2 and TRBJ2-3; D is ambiguous. Germline CDR1 and CDR2: SGHTA and FQGNSA. The CDR3 consists of 14 residues. Trimming left V 1 base short and J 3 bases short, with 8 bases between. The CDR3 region is CASSLGLVTDTQYF. In nucleotides, the CDR3 is TGTGCCAGCAGCTTAGGTCTAGTTACAGATACGCAGTATTTT.

The chain joins TRBV5-4 to TRBJ2-7, with D unresolved. CDR1 is SGHNT and CDR2 is YYREEE in the germline V gene (reference sequence). V shed 2 bases and J shed 6 bases, with 6 bases lying between them. The CDR3 has 11 residues. DNA for the CDR3: TGTGCCAGCAGCTTCGGTCCCGAGCAGTACTTC. It encodes CASSFGPEQYF.

J is TRBJ2-2 and V is TRBV21-1; the DNA was not used to check the table's D call, TRBD2. TRBV21-1 has pseudogene status. There are 13 residues in the CDR3. CDR3 sequence: CASSKRCAGELFF. The DNA for the CDR3 is TGTGCCAGCAGCAAGAGGTGTGCCGGGGAGCTGTTTTTT.

This clone was seen only once. The chain is built from TRBV7-9 and TRBJ1-5, with D possibly being TRBD1 (6 bases). The CDR3 totals 16 residues. V gave up 5 bases and J gave up 1 base, with 15 bases separating them. Germline values: CDR1 SEHNR, CDR2 FQNEAQ (reference sequence). The CDR3 loop reads CASSPTGLMSNQPQHF. The CDR3 DNA follows: TGTGCCAGCAGCCCAACAGGGCTTATGAGCAATCAGCCCCAGCATTTT.

This clone was seen only a few times. The chain uses TRBV5-1 and TRBJ2-3; 9 bases agree with TRBD2. The ends lost 3 bases at V and 2 bases at J; junction bases unmatched: 7. CDR1 is SGHRS and CDR2 is YFSETQ in the germline V gene. CDR3 length: 16 residues. The CDR3 DNA sequence: TGCGCCAGCAGCTCCCTAGCGGGGACCTACACAGATACGCAGTATTTT. Protein: CASSSLAGTYTDTQYF.

This clone has more than one count but fewer than ten. The gene calls are TRBV3-1 (or the pseudogene TRBV3-2) and TRBJ1-2; D remains unclear. The CDR3 is 12 residues long. Germline CDR1 reads LGHDT; CDR2 reads YNNKEL (reference sequence). V was clipped by 4 bases and J by 3 bases, with 6 bases between them. The CDR3: CASSLRDYGYTF. The CDR3 DNA reads as TGTGCCAGCAGCCTCCGGGACTATGGCTACACCTTC.

The chain couples TRBV6-5 to TRBJ2-7, with D possibly being TRBD1 (6 bases). The germline gives CDR1 MNHEY, CDR2 SVGAGI. The CDR3 is made up of 13 amino acids. Trimming stripped 6 bases from V and 4 bases from J, with 13 bases between. The CDR3, as DNA: TGTGCCAGCAGGACCAGGGGTAGTTACGAGCAGTACTTC. It yields the protein CASRTRGSYEQYF.

The rearrangement joins TRBV7-8 to TRBJ1-5, with a possible D match to TRBD1 (6 bases). Germline V CDR1 and CDR2: SGHVS, FQNEAQ. Trimming removed 0 bases from V and 5 bases from J, with 20 bases in between. This CDR3 is built from 18 residues. CDR3 DNA sequence: TGTGCCAGCAGCTTAGCGACAGGCCTCCCCTTTGTGCATCAGCCCCAGCATTTT. Translated, it gives CASSLATGLPFVHQPQHF.

The CDR3 bases are TGTGCCACCAGCAGAGATAAGGGGGGGGAGCAGTACTTC. It yields the protein CATSRDKGGEQYF. The chain links TRBV15 to TRBJ2-7, with TRBD2 as a possible D gene (7 bases). The germline CDR1 and CDR2 sequences are LNHNV and YYDKDF (reference sequence). V lost 0 bases to trimming and J lost 7 bases, with 10 bases between them. This CDR3 spans 13 amino acids.

V gene TRBV7-9 combines with J gene TRBJ1-1; D gene uncertain. The CDR3 loop spans 12 amino acids. Trimming shortened V by 8 bases and J by 2 bases, and 9 bases separated the two germline ends. The germline CDR1 and CDR2 sequences are SEHNR and FQNEAQ (reference sequence). In DNA form, the CDR3 reads TGTGCCAGCCGCGCTACCAACACTGAAGCTTTCTTT. Protein product: CASRATNTEAFF.

This chain connects TRBV30 to TRBJ1-6, with 7 bases aligning to TRBD1. After removal of 2 bases from V and 4 bases from J, the junction contained 5 bases not matched to a gene. The CDR3 has 15 amino acids. The germline gives CDR1 GTSNPN, CDR2 SVGIG (reference sequence). The CDR3 DNA sequence: TGTGCCTGGAGTAAACAGGGGAATTATAATTCACCCCTCCACTTT. Translation gives CAWSKQGNYNSPLHF.

CDR3 nucleotide sequence: TGTGCCAGCACCCAGGGCAGGGGGCTCGATTCACCCCTCCACTTT. Its protein is CASTQGRGLDSPLHF. The chain links TRBV5-4 to TRBJ1-6, with 8 positions matching TRBD1. Trimming cost V 6 bases and J 8 bases; bases outside gene matches: 10. CDR1 is SGHNT, CDR2 YYREEE, per germline (reference sequence). This CDR3 region has 15 residues.

V is TRBV25-1 and J is TRBJ2-1, with D perhaps matching TRBD1 (7 bases). The CDR3 has 16 amino acids. Germline V gene sequence: CDR1 MGHDK, CDR2 SYGVNS. With 5 bases removed from V and 2 bases from J, the gap between germline ends came to 16 bases. CDR3 DNA sequence: TGTGCCAGCAGTTCTCCAGGGGGGACGGCCTACAATGAGCAGTTCTTC. It encodes CASSSPGGTAYNEQFF.

V is TRBV6-5 and J is TRBJ1-5; D possibly corresponds to TRBD1 (6 bases). The CDR3 is made up of 14 amino acids. Germline V gives CDR1 MNHEY, CDR2 SVGAGI. Deletions cut 4 bases from V and 0 bases from J, with 7 bases between. The CDR3 loop reads CASSSGDSNQPQHF. As DNA, the CDR3 is TGTGCCAGCAGTTCAGGGGATAGCAATCAGCCCCAGCATTTT.

The chain recombines TRBV27 with TRBJ2-7; 8 nucleotides agree with TRBD1. J was trimmed by 0 bases and V by 5 bases; bases with no gene match: 6. Germline CDR1 is MNHEY and CDR2 is SMNVEV (reference sequence). This CDR3 has 15 amino acids. The CDR3 sequence: CASSPWTGSSYEQYF. DNA of the CDR3: TGTGCCAGCAGTCCTTGGACAGGGAGCTCCTACGAGCAGTACTTC.

The rearrangement joins TRBV28 to TRBJ2-1, with D perhaps TRBD1 (5 bases). This CDR3 spans 17 amino acids. Trimming took 1 base from V and 1 from J, leaving 14 bases between them. Germline V CDR1 and CDR2: MDHEN, SYDVKM. CDR3: CASSLLHGAGSYNEQFF. In nucleotides, the CDR3 is TGTGCCAGCAGTTTATTGCATGGGGCAGGATCCTACAATGAGCAGTTCTTC.

This clone was picked up a small number of times. V and J are TRBV19 and TRBJ1-2; perhaps TRBD1 as D (6 bases). The germline gives CDR1 LNHDA, CDR2 SQIVND (reference sequence). V was cut by 4 bases and J by 1 base, with 10 bases left in between. This CDR3 has 14 residues. CDR3 loop: CASSKGQHNYGYTF. CDR3 sequence (DNA): TGTGCCAGTAGTAAGGGACAACATAACTATGGCTACACCTTC.